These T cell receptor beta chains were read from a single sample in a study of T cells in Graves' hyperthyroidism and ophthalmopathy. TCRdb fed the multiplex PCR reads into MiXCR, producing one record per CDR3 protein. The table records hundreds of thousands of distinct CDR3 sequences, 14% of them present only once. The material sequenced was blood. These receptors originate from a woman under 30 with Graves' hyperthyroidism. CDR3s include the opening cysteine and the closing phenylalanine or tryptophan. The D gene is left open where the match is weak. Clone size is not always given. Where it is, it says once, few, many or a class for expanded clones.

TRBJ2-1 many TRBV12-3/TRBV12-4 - TGTGCCAGCAGACGAGACAGCTCCTCCTACAATGAGCAGTTCTTC CASRRDSSSYNEQFF
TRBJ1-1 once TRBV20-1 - TGCAGTGCCTCCCCCCCGGGACACCCAGGGTGGAGGCTCTTGAACACTGAAGCTTTCTTT CSASPPGHPGWRLLNTEAFF
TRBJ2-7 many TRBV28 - TGTGCCAGCAGTTCGGGGGGACAAAGCTCCTACGAGCAGTACTTC CASSSGGQSSYEQYF
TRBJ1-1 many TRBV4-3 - TGCGCCAGCAGCCAAGAATCAGGGTCGGGCTTGGACACTGAAGCTTTCTTT CASSQESGSGLDTEAFF
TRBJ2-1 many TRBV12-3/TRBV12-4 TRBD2 TGTGCCAGCAGTTCCGGGACTACCTACAATGAGCAGTTCTTC CASSSGTTYNEQFF
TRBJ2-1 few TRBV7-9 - TGTGCCAGCAGCTTACGTCTCGTTGAGCAGTTCTTC CASSLRLVEQFF
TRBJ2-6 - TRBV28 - TGTGCCAGCAGTTTTGGGGACCTCAACTCTGGGGCCAACGTCCTGACTTTC CASSFGDLNSGANVLTF
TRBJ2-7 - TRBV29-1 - TGCAGCGTGGTCAGGGACCTGCGACCGTACTTC CSVVRDLRPYF
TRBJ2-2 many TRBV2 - TGTGCCAGCCGAGCAAGCGGGCAAAACACCGGGGAGCTGTTTTTT CASRASGQNTGELFF
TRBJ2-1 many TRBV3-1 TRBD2 TGTGCCAGCAGCCGCGGGGGGGGGCGCAATGAGCAGTTCTTC CASSRGGGRNEQFF
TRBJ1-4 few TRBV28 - TGTGCCAGCAGCACCCTAGGGAGGCCGGCCGTTAATGAAAAACTGTTTTTT CASSTLGRPAVNEKLFF
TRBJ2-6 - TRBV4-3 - TGCGCCAGCAGCCATGGGGAGGGGGCGCGATTTGCTGGGGCCAACGTCCTGACTTTC CASSHGEGARFAGANVLTF
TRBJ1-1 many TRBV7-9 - TGTGCCAGCAGCCCCCATATAGCGACGAACACTGAAGCTTTCTTT CASSPHIATNTEAFF
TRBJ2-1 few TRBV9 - TGTGCCAGCAGCCAACCGGGAACAGCTCTGAATGAGCAGTTCTTC CASSQPGTALNEQFF
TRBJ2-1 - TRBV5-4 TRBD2 TGTGCCAGCAGCCCCTGGGGCGGGAGAAGCTCCTACAATGAGCAGTTCTTC CASSPWGGRSSYNEQFF
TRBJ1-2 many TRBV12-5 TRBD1 TGTGCTAGTGCCTCTCCCCATTGGGAGGGGGCGTGGAATGGCTACACCTTC CASASPHWEGAWNGYTF
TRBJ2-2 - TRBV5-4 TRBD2 TGTGCCAGCAGCTTGGAATACCTAGCGGGAGTCACCGGGGAGCTGTTTTTT CASSLEYLAGVTGELFF
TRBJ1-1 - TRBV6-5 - TGTGCCAGCAGTTACGCACCGTCCGAGGGGGCTTTCTTT CASSYAPSEGAFF
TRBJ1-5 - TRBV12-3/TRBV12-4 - TGTGCCAGCAGTTTTAAAATCCCACAGCCCCAGCATTTT CASSFKIPQPQHF
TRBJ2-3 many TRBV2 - TGTGCCAGCGGGGCTCCTAGCACAGATACGCAGTATTTT CASGAPSTDTQYF
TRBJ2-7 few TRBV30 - TGTGCCTGGAGTGTACAGAACTACCTGCACGAGCAGTACTTC CAWSVQNYLHEQYF
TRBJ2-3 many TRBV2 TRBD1 TGTGCCAGCAGCAGACAGGGCCTGGCAGATACGCAGTATTTT CASSRQGLADTQYF
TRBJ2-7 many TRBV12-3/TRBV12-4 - TGTGCCAGCAGTTCGGCCGACGGGCAGTACTTC CASSSADGQYF
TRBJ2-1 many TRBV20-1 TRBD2 TGCAGTGCTAGGGCTAGCGGATCCTACAATGAGCAGTTCTTC CSARASGSYNEQFF
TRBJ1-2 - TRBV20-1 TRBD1 TGCAGTGCTAGGATACGGGGACAGAGAGGAGAGGGTATGAACTATGGCTACACCTTC CSARIRGQRGEGMNYGYTF
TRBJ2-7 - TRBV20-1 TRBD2 TGCAGTGCTACGGGACTAGCGGGATATGAGCAGTACTTC CSATGLAGYEQYF
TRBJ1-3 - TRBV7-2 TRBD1 TGTGCCAGCAGCTTCCGGGACAGGGCCATCTCTGGAAACACCATATATTTT CASSFRDRAISGNTIYF
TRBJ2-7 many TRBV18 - TGTGCCAGCTCGCCGGACCCGGGACAATACTACGAGCAGTACTTC CASSPDPGQYYEQYF
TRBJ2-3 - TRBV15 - TGTGCCACCAGCAGAGCCGGGACGGCTTACACAGATACGCAGTATTTT CATSRAGTAYTDTQYF
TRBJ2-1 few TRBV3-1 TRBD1 TGTGCCAGCAGCCAAGAAGTTTTGGGGACAGGGGTTTCCAATGAGCAGTTCTTC CASSQEVLGTGVSNEQFF
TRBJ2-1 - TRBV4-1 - TGCGCCAGCAGCACGGGCCCTTCTTACAATGAGCAGTTCTTC CASSTGPSYNEQFF
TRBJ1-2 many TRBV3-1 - TGTGCCAGCAGCCAAGACGTCCTATCATCCTATGGCTACACCTTC CASSQDVLSSYGYTF
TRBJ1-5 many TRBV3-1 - TGTGCCAGCAGCCAAGGGACAGCTACCCAGCATTTT CASSQGTATQHF
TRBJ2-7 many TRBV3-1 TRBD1 TGTGCCAGTGCGAGACAGGGGGCCTCCTACGAGCAGTACTTC CASARQGASYEQYF
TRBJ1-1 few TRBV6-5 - TGTGCCAGCAGTTACATGGGGTTAGCTTTCTTT CASSYMGLAFF
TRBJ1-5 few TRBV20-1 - TGCAGTGCTAGAGGACCCTCTCAGCCCCAGCATTTT CSARGPSQPQHF
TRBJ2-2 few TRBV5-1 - TGCGCCAGCAGCTTTGGCCGGGCCCAATTCACCGGGGAGCTGTTTTTT CASSFGRAQFTGELFF
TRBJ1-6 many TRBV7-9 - TGTGCCAGCAGCTTGCGAGAGACGGATAATTCACCCCTCCACTTT CASSLRETDNSPLHF
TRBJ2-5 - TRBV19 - TGTGCCAGTAGTCCGGGTAATGGGGGGCTCGGGACCCAGTACTTC CASSPGNGGLGTQYF
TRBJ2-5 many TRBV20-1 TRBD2 TGCAGTGCTAGAGATAGCAGGCTAGCGGGACGTCAAGAGACCCAGTACTTC CSARDSRLAGRQETQYF
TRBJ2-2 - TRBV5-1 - TGCGCCAGCAGCTTGCCACAGACCACCGGGGAGCTGTTTTTT CASSLPQTTGELFF
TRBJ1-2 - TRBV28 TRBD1 TGTGCCAGCAGTCGACTAGGACAGGGACCCTATGGCTACACCTTC CASSRLGQGPYGYTF
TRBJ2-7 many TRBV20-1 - TGCAGTGCTAGAGAGCCCCTCGCAGGGCACCACGAGCAGTACTTC CSAREPLAGHHEQYF
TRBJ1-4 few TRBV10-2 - TGCGCCAGTACAAGGGGAACAGGGGAAAAACTGTTTTTT CASTRGTGEKLFF